This T cell receptor (beta chain) derives from a study of control samples from healthy donors and cancer patients. Data came from immunoSEQ multiplex PCR; TCRdb stores just in-frame clones and leaves some out. The sample consists of about 120,000 clones, approximately 90% of them appearing once. Germline V CDR1 and CDR2: LGHDT, YNNKEL (reference sequence). The CDR3 has 13 amino acids. Trimming took 4 bases from V and 7 from J; bases not matched to a gene: 5. This chain connects TRBV3-1 (or the pseudogene TRBV3-2) to TRBJ1-2, with 8 bases identical to TRBD1. The sequence derives from a man under 40 in good health. What was sequenced was blood. This chain's CDR3 is CASSLGTGGGYTF. In DNA form, the CDR3 reads TGTGCCAGCAGCCTCGGGACAGGAGGTGGCTACACCTTC.